The rows below give T cell receptor beta chains drawn from one sample of a study of shared clonotypes between healthy human individuals. Produced via immunoSEQ multiplex PCR; TCRdb's table is partial and in-frame only. The data contain hundreds of thousands of clones, roughly 96% of them singletons. The sequenced material came from naive CD8+ T cells sorted from blood. The source is a woman in her twenties or thirties in good health. Both conserved end residues are part of each CDR3. A D gene is named only where the DNA matches it firmly. A row's size may be missing; if present it is once, few, many or a size class.

D gene: -; clone size: -; V gene: TRBV5-1; J gene: TRBJ2-7; CDR3 DNA: TGCGCCAGCAGCCCCGGCGTACTAGATGGCTACGAGCAGTACTTC; CDR3 protein: CASSPGVLDGYEQYF
D gene: -; clone size: once; V gene: TRBV19; J gene: TRBJ2-7; CDR3 DNA: TGTGCCAGTAGTATGGGCAGCGAGCAGTACTTC; CDR3 protein: CASSMGSEQYF
D gene: -; clone size: once; V gene: TRBV7-9; J gene: TRBJ1-3; CDR3 DNA: TGTGCCAGCAGCTTAATGGGGGGAGGAAACACCATATATTTT; CDR3 protein: CASSLMGGGNTIYF
D gene: -; clone size: -; V gene: TRBV6-1; J gene: TRBJ2-2; CDR3 DNA: TGTGCCAGCAGTGAAGAGGTGGTTTCCGGGGAGCTGTTTTTT; CDR3 protein: CASSEEVVSGELFF
D gene: TRBD1; clone size: -; V gene: TRBV28; J gene: TRBJ2-7; CDR3 DNA: TGTGCCAGCAGTTTACAGGGACAGGGAGTCGAGCAGTACTTC; CDR3 protein: CASSLQGQGVEQYF
D gene: -; clone size: -; V gene: TRBV7-9; J gene: TRBJ1-1; CDR3 DNA: TGTGCCAGCAGCTTATTGTCTCGGACAAGTGAAGCTTTCTTT; CDR3 protein: CASSLLSRTSEAFF
D gene: TRBD1; clone size: once; V gene: TRBV5-3; J gene: TRBJ2-7; CDR3 DNA: TGTGCCAGCGCACCCCAGGGGGCTGGCTACGAGCAGTACTTC; CDR3 protein: CASAPQGAGYEQYF
D gene: -; clone size: -; V gene: TRBV11-2; J gene: TRBJ2-7; CDR3 DNA: TGTGCCAGCAGCTCTCAGGGGAATTCCAAGAGCGAGCAGTACTTC; CDR3 protein: CASSSQGNSKSEQYF
D gene: TRBD1; clone size: -; V gene: TRBV27; J gene: TRBJ1-4; CDR3 DNA: TGTGCCAGCAGTCTCGGGACAGGGGGTAGGAAACTGTTTTTT; CDR3 protein: CASSLGTGGRKLFF
D gene: -; clone size: -; V gene: TRBV30; J gene: TRBJ2-7; CDR3 DNA: TGTGCCTGGAGTAGGGGAGTATACGAGCAGTACTTC; CDR3 protein: CAWSRGVYEQYF
D gene: -; clone size: -; V gene: TRBV28; J gene: TRBJ2-5; CDR3 DNA: TGTGCCAGCACCTCGAGAGGGGGAGAGACCCAGTACTTC; CDR3 protein: CASTSRGGETQYF
D gene: -; clone size: -; V gene: TRBV27; J gene: TRBJ2-6; CDR3 DNA: TGTGCCAGCCGGTCTGGGGCCAACGTCCTGACTTTC; CDR3 protein: CASRSGANVLTF
D gene: -; clone size: -; V gene: TRBV28; J gene: TRBJ2-6; CDR3 DNA: TGTGCCAGCAGTTTTACCCCAGACAGCTCTGGGGCCAACGTCCTGACTTTC; CDR3 protein: CASSFTPDSSGANVLTF
D gene: -; clone size: -; V gene: TRBV7-2; J gene: TRBJ2-7; CDR3 DNA: TGTGCCAGCAGCTTAGGAGTGTTTCGCCTAGGAAACGAGCAGTACTTC; CDR3 protein: CASSLGVFRLGNEQYF
D gene: TRBD1; clone size: once; V gene: TRBV5-4; J gene: TRBJ2-7; CDR3 DNA: TGTGCCAGCAGCATACCCGGGCAGGGGGCCGACGAGCAGTACTTC; CDR3 protein: CASSIPGQGADEQYF
D gene: -; clone size: -; V gene: TRBV19; J gene: TRBJ2-7; CDR3 DNA: TGTGCCAGTAGTGAGCGGGCCACCTCCTACGAGCAGTACTTC; CDR3 protein: CASSERATSYEQYF
D gene: -; clone size: -; V gene: TRBV7-9; J gene: TRBJ2-4; CDR3 DNA: TGTGCCAGCAGCTTAGCCAGTAAAAACATTCAGTACTTC; CDR3 protein: CASSLASKNIQYF
D gene: -; clone size: -; V gene: TRBV5-4; J gene: TRBJ2-4; CDR3 DNA: TGTGCCAGCAGTCCCCAGGGAGCCAAAAACATTCAGTACTTC; CDR3 protein: CASSPQGAKNIQYF
D gene: -; clone size: -; V gene: TRBV7-9; J gene: TRBJ1-5; CDR3 DNA: TGTGCCAGCAGCTTAGGAGCAGGGAATCAGCCCCAGCATTTT; CDR3 protein: CASSLGAGNQPQHF
D gene: -; clone size: once; V gene: TRBV28; J gene: TRBJ1-5; CDR3 DNA: TGTGCCAGTTACCAGTCAGAGGGGCCTTTGGAGCCCCAGCATTTT; CDR3 protein: CASYQSEGPLEPQHF
D gene: -; clone size: -; V gene: TRBV30; J gene: TRBJ2-5; CDR3 DNA: TGTGCCTGGAGTGTAGGATTTAGCGGCATCCAAGAGACCCAGTACTTC; CDR3 protein: CAWSVGFSGIQETQYF
D gene: TRBD2; clone size: -; V gene: TRBV13; J gene: TRBJ2-7; CDR3 DNA: TGTGCCAGCAGCTCGGGGAGGGGCTACGAGCAGTACTTC; CDR3 protein: CASSSGRGYEQYF
D gene: -; clone size: -; V gene: TRBV4-2; J gene: TRBJ2-7; CDR3 DNA: TGTGCCAGCAGCCCCTGGCTGCATTACTACGAGCAGTACTTC; CDR3 protein: CASSPWLHYYEQYF
D gene: -; clone size: -; V gene: TRBV12-5; J gene: TRBJ2-7; CDR3 DNA: TGTGCTAGTGGTTTGCCCCGGATCCCCGGCTCCTACGAGCAGTACTTC; CDR3 protein: CASGLPRIPGSYEQYF